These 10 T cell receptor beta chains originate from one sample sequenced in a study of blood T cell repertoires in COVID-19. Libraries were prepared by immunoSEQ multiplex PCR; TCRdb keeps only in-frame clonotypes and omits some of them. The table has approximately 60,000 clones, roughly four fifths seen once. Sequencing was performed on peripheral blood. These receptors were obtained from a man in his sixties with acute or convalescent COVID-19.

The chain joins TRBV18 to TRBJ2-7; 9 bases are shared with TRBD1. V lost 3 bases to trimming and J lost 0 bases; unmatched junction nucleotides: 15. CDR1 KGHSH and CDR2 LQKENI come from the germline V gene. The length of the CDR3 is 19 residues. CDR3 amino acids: CASSPGQGRFGGHSYEQYF. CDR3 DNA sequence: TGTGCCAGCTCACCGGGACAGGGACGGTTCGGCGGGCACTCCTACGAGCAGTACTTC.

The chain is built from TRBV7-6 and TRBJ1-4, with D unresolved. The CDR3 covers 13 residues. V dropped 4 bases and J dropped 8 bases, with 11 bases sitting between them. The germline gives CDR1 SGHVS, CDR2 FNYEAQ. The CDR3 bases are TGTGCCAGCAGCTCCCAGCAGCGGGAAAAACTGTTTTTT. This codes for CASSSQQREKLFF.

This CDR3 reads CATRRGLSNTEAFF. CDR3 sequence (DNA): TGTGCCACCCGCCGAGGACTCTCGAACACTGAAGCTTTCTTT. V gene TRBV15 combines with J gene TRBJ1-1; no clear D gene. The germline CDR1 and CDR2 sequences are LNHNV and YYDKDF (reference sequence). The CDR3 has 14 amino acids. Trimming removed 8 bases from V and 1 base from J, with 14 bases in between.

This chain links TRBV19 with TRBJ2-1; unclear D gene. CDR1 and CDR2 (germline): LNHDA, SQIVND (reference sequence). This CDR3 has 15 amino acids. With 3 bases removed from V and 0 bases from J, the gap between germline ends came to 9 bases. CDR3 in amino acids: CASSISRSSYNEQFF. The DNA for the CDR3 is TGTGCCAGTAGTATTTCGAGGAGCTCCTACAATGAGCAGTTCTTC.

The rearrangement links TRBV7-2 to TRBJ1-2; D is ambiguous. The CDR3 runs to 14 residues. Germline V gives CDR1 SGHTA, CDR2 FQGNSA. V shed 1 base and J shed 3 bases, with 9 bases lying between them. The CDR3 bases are TGTGCCAGCAGCTTAGAAAGGAGGGACTATGGCTACACCTTC. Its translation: CASSLERRDYGYTF.

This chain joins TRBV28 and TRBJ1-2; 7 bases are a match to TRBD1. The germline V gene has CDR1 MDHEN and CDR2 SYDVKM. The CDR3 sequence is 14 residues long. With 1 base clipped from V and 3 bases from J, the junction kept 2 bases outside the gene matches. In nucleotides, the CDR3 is TGTGCCAGCAGTTTATTAGGGGGCGACTATGGCTACACCTTC. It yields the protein CASSLLGGDYGYTF.

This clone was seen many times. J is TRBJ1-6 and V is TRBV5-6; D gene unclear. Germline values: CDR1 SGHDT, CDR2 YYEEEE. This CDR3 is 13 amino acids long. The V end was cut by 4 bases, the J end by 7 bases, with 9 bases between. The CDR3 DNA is TGTGCCAGCAGCGACTATCCGAATTCACCCCTCCACTTT. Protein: CASSDYPNSPLHF.

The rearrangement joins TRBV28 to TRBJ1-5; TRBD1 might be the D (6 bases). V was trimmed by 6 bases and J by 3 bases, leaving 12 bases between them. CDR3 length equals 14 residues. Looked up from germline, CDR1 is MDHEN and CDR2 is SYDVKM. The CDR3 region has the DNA TGTGCCAGCAGCCGACAGGACCTCAATCAGCCCCAGCATTTT. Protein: CASSRQDLNQPQHF.

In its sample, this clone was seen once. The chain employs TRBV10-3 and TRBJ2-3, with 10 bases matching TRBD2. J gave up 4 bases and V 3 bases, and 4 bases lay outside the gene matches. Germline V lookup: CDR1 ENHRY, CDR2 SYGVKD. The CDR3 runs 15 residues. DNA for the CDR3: TGTGCCATCAGTGATCTAAGCGGGAGGGCAGATACGCAGTATTTT. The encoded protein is CAISDLSGRADTQYF.

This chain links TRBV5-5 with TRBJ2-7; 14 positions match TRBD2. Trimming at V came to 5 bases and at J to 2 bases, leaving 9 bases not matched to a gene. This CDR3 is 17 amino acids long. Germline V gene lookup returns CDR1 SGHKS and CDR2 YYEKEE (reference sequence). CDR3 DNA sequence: TGTGCCAGCAGTCTACGGACTAGCGGGGGGAGGACCTACGAGCAGTACTTC. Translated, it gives CASSLRTSGGRTYEQYF.